The 24 T cell receptor beta chains below come from one sample, sequenced in a study of T cells in Graves' hyperthyroidism and ophthalmopathy. What was amplified from RNA transcripts were TCR beta CDR3 regions. The HTBI set primed first-round TCR CDR3 RT-PCR. TCRdb re-called the multiplex PCR reads through MiXCR, storing one row per CDR3 protein. The sample shows about 50,000 distinct CDR3 sequences, 49% of them seen only once. Sequencing was done on a sample of blood. The origin of the receptors is a woman aged 30 to 39 with Graves' ophthalmopathy.

The sample holds many counts of this clonotype. The chain carries TRBV28 and TRBJ2-1; D not resolved. Trimming removed 6 bases from V and 10 bases from J, with 10 bases in between. Germline CDR1 is MDHEN and CDR2 is SYDVKM. The CDR3 totals 11 residues. This CDR3 reads CASRESSEQFF. In nucleotides, the CDR3 is TGTGCCAGCAGGGAGTCATCGGAGCAGTTCTTC.

J is TRBJ2-3 and V is TRBV10-1; D gene unclear. This CDR3 contains 16 residues. V lost 4 bases and J 4 bases, leaving 18 bases between the germline ends. Germline-derived CDR1 and CDR2 are WNHNN and SYGVQD (reference sequence). In DNA, the CDR3 is TGCGCCAGCAGTGCCCCCGGGCAGAATCTCCCAGATACGCAGTATTTT. It yields the protein CASSAPGQNLPDTQYF.

At least ten counts were recorded for this clonotype. This chain connects TRBV15 to TRBJ2-1; 8 nucleotides align to TRBD2. Germline CDR1 and CDR2: LNHNV and YYDKDF (reference sequence). This CDR3 spans 15 amino acids. Trimming removed 1 base from V and 7 bases from J; junction bases left unmatched: 6. CDR3 sequence: CATSRGREGPNEQFF. The CDR3 region has the DNA TGTGCCACCAGCAGAGGCCGGGAGGGCCCAAATGAGCAGTTCTTC.

The chain is built from TRBV5-1 and TRBJ1-5; 8 bases fit TRBD1. CDR3 size: 15 residues. Looked up from germline, CDR1 is SGHRS and CDR2 is YFSETQ. V shed 4 bases and J 4 bases; nucleotides not matched to a gene: 7. The CDR3 loop is CASSPAGGPNQPQHF. Here the CDR3 DNA reads TGCGCCAGCAGCCCGGCAGGGGGCCCAAATCAGCCCCAGCATTTT.

Regarding this clonotype: With a much larger clone just one base away, this may be a read error. The chain uses TRBV6-5 and TRBJ1-1; D call uncertain. The ends were cut back, 2 bases at V and 2 bases at J, with 9 bases in the middle. CDR1 and CDR2 from the germline V gene are MNHEY and SVGAGI. The CDR3 is 14 residues long. In DNA form, the CDR3 reads TGTGCCAGCAGTTACGGGCTTGAAAACACTGAAGCTTTCTTT. Translated, it gives CASSYGLENTEAFF.

A note on this clonotype: An end of the junction differs from the germline gene, which may be a read error. The chain couples TRBV20-1 to TRBJ2-2, with 10 bases identical to TRBD2. CDR3 length: 15 amino acids. Germline lookup yields CDR1 DFQATT and CDR2 SNEGSKA (reference sequence). For the CDR3, the DNA is TGCAGTGCTAGAACTAGCGGGACGAGCACCGGGGAGCTGTCTTTT. Protein sequence: CSARTSGTSTGELSF.

A note on this clonotype: An end of the junction does not agree with germline; a read error may underlie this. The V and J genes are TRBV24-1 and TRBJ2-7, with 9 bases aligning to TRBD2. Germline-derived CDR1 and CDR2 are KGHDR and SFDVKD. CDR3 length equals 15 residues. The CDR3: CATSVAGLATYEQYF. The DNA for the CDR3 is TGTGCCACCAGTGTAGCCGGACTAGCGACCTACGAACAGTACTTC.

Concerning this clonotype itself: This sequence may be a read error, since a much larger clone differs from it by one base. The chain recombines TRBV6-2 or TRBV6-3 with TRBJ1-1; TRBD1 matches 7 bases. V lost 6 bases, J lost 6 bases, and 13 bases stayed unmatched. This CDR3 is built from 15 residues. In germline, CDR1 is MNHEY, CDR2 SVGEGT. The CDR3 DNA reads as TGTGCCAGCAGCCACAGGGGAGTCGAGATCTCTGAAGCTTTCTTT. It yields the protein CASSHRGVEISEAFF.

The chain uses TRBV9 and TRBJ1-2; 7 bases are shared with TRBD1. The V and J ends lost 2 bases and 7 bases, in that order; junction bases with no gene match: 8. In germline, CDR1 is SGDLS, CDR2 YYNGEE. This CDR3 comprises 14 residues. The CDR3 DNA reads TGTGCCAGCAGCGTCGACAGGGAAGGCTCTGGCTACACCTTC. The encoded protein is CASSVDREGSGYTF. Complete variable domain (other parts from reference TRBV9 and TRBJ1-2): DSGVTQTPKHLITATGQRVTLRCSPRSGDLSVYWYQQSLDQGLQFLIQYYNGEERAKGNILERFSAQQFPDLHSELNLSSLELGDSALYFCASSVDREGSGYTFGSGTRLTVV.

This clonotype was seen at least ten times. This chain connects TRBV7-6 to TRBJ1-4, with D maybe TRBD1 (6 bases). Trimming left V 5 bases short and J 10 bases short, with 14 bases between. This CDR3 is 13 amino acids long. Germline lookup yields CDR1 SGHVS and CDR2 FNYEAQ. CDR3 nucleotide sequence: TGTGCCAGCAGCCCCCGGGACATTGGAAAACTGTTTTTT. It encodes CASSPRDIGKLFF. Full variable domain (rest looked up from reference TRBV7-6 and TRBJ1-4): GAGVSQSPRYKVTKRGQDVALRCDPISGHVSLYWYRQALGQGPEFLTYFNYEAQQDKSGLPNDRFSAERPEGSISTLTIQRTEQRDSAMYRCASSPRDIGKLFFGSGTQLSVL.

The V gene is TRBV7-9, the J gene TRBJ1-6; 9 bases are shared with TRBD1. The V and J ends lost 1 base and 10 bases, in that order; junction bases with no gene match: 8. The CDR3 extends over 16 amino acids. Germline V lookup: CDR1 SEHNR, CDR2 FQNEAQ (reference sequence). Here the CDR3 reads CASSLVPGQGKSPLHF. In DNA, the CDR3 is TGTGCCAGCAGCTTAGTTCCGGGACAGGGTAAATCACCCCTCCACTTT.

This clonotype was detected many times. This chain links TRBV7-3 with TRBJ2-5, with D perhaps TRBD1 or TRBD2 (5 bases each). The CDR3 is 13 amino acids. The germline CDR1 and CDR2 sequences are SGHTA and FQGTGA. The V end lost 3 bases, the J end lost 7 bases, and 12 bases lay between the germline ends. The CDR3 sequence: CASSFQGEGTQYF. The CDR3 region has the DNA TGTGCCAGCAGCTTCCAGGGCGAGGGGACCCAGTACTTC.

The rearrangement links TRBV9 to TRBJ2-1, with 9 bases fitting TRBD1. V lost 4 bases and J lost 4; bases outside the gene matches: 6. The CDR3 is 15 amino acids. Germline-derived CDR1 and CDR2 are SGDLS and YYNGEE. The CDR3 region is CASSPGGTGYNEQFF. The CDR3 DNA follows: TGTGCCAGCAGCCCAGGAGGGACAGGGTACAATGAGCAGTTCTTC.

Concerning this clonotype itself: A read error may produce the germline difference seen at one junction end. This chain connects TRBV6-4 to TRBJ2-2, with 7 positions matching TRBD2. The CDR3 totals 15 residues. Germline V gene sequence: CDR1 MRHNA, CDR2 SNTAGT. The CDR3 DNA follows: TGTGCCAGCAGCCGACTAGCTGCGAACGCCGGGGAGCTGTTTTTT. Protein product: CASSRLAANAGELFF.

This clonotype was seen only a few times. The rearrangement joins TRBV7-9 to TRBJ2-1, with 8 bases identical to TRBD2. Germline assignment: CDR1 SEHNR and CDR2 FQNEAQ (reference sequence). CDR3 size: 16 residues. After removal of 5 bases from V and 6 bases from J, the junction contained 12 bases not matched to a gene. The CDR3 here is CASSHPLAGTSNEQFF. The CDR3 bases are TGTGCCAGCAGCCACCCCCTAGCTGGGACTAGCAATGAGCAGTTCTTC.

The CDR3 DNA is TGTGCCAGCAGTGAAGTGCCTAGCGGGAGCAGGCGCACAGATACGCAGTATTTT. This codes for CASSEVPSGSRRTDTQYF. The chain recombines TRBV2 with TRBJ2-3, with 10 nucleotides matching TRBD2. CDR3 length: 18 residues. V lost 1 base and J lost 1; bases outside the gene matches: 8. CDR1 SNHLY and CDR2 FYNNEI come from the germline V gene.

This clonotype was observed at least ten times. V usage is TRBV19 and J usage is TRBJ2-5, with 11 bases lining up with TRBD1. This CDR3 region has 18 residues. Germline assignment: CDR1 LNHDA and CDR2 SQIVND (reference sequence). Trimming at V came to 6 bases and at J to 9 bases, leaving 21 bases not matched to a gene. The CDR3, as DNA: TGTGCCAGTAGATCGTGGTGGACAGGGGGCGTGAATGTTGCGTCCCAGTACTTC. It translates to CASRSWWTGGVNVASQYF.

This clonotype has just one count. Sequence at one end of the junction differs from germline and may be a read error. The chain employs TRBV9 and TRBJ1-3, with D possibly matching TRBD1 (5 bases). This CDR3 comprises 11 residues. The germline gives CDR1 SGDLS, CDR2 YYNGEE. For the CDR3, the DNA is TGTGCCAGCAGTAGGGAGGACACCATATATTTC. Amino acids: CASSREDTIYF.

V is TRBV7-8 and J is TRBJ2-7; 15 bases agree with TRBD2. Germline lookup yields CDR1 SGHVS and CDR2 FQNEAQ. Trimming removed 4 bases from V and 0 bases from J; junction bases left unmatched: 10. This CDR3 is built from 19 residues. The chain's CDR3 is CASSSRGTSGRYTSYEQYF. CDR3 nucleotides: TGTGCCAGCAGCTCCAGGGGGACTAGCGGGAGGTATACCTCCTACGAGCAGTACTTC.

On this clonotype: One end of the junction fails to match germline, which may point to a read error. This rearrangement joins TRBV20-1 to TRBJ2-2; D could derive from TRBD1 or TRBD2 (5 bases each). Germline V gene data show CDR1 as DFQATT and CDR2 as SNEGSKA (reference sequence). The CDR3 spans 14 residues. CDR3 protein: CSARGGRDTGELLF. For the CDR3, the DNA is TGCAGTGCTAGAGGAGGCAGGGATACCGGGGAGCTGCTTTTT.

The chain joins TRBV9 to TRBJ1-5; 10 bases agree with TRBD1. CDR3 length: 16 residues. Looked up from germline, CDR1 is SGDLS and CDR2 is YYNGEE. V shed 0 bases and J 2 bases; nucleotides not matched to a gene: 2. The CDR3 sequence is CASSVATGGGNQPQHF. In DNA form, the CDR3 reads TGTGCCAGCAGCGTAGCGACAGGGGGCGGCAATCAGCCCCAGCATTTT.

In this sample, this clonotype turned up many times. The V gene is TRBV11-3, the J gene TRBJ2-7, with TRBD1 identical over 10 bases. The length of the CDR3 is 13 residues. The trim removed 5 bases at V and 5 bases at J, leaving 3 bases unmatched. CDR1 SGHNT and CDR2 YENEEA come from the germline V gene. The CDR3 coding sequence is TGTGCCAGCAGCGCCGGGACAGGGGACGAGCAGTACTTC. It yields the protein CASSAGTGDEQYF. Full variable domain (rest looked up from reference TRBV11-3 and TRBJ2-7): EAGVVQSPRYKIIEKKQPVAFWCNPISGHNTLYWYLQNLGQGPELLIRYENEEAVDDSQLPKDRFSAERLKGVDSTLKIQPAELGDSAVYLCASSAGTGDEQYFGPGTRLTVT.

This clonotype occurred many times. The V gene is TRBV9, the J gene TRBJ2-1; D uncertain. The CDR3 has 13 amino acids. V lost 1 base and J lost 7, with 9 bases in between. Germline loops: CDR1 SGDLS, CDR2 YYNGEE. The CDR3 DNA follows: TGTGCCAGCAGCGTAATTTCGAGTAATGAGCAGTTCTTC. Amino acids: CASSVISSNEQFF.

This clonotype was observed at least ten times. This sequence may be a read error, since a much larger clone differs from it by one base. The chain is built from TRBV7-2 and TRBJ2-7, with D possibly TRBD2 on 5 matching bases. The CDR3 has 14 amino acids. With 1 base removed from V and 9 bases from J, the gap between germline ends came to 16 bases. Germline V gives CDR1 SGHTA, CDR2 FQGNSA. The CDR3 sequence is CASSLVAADEGQYF. The CDR3 nucleotides read TGTGCCAGCAGCTTAGTGGCGGCCGACGAGGGGCAGTACTTC. Supplemented by reference TRBV7-2 and TRBJ2-7, the full variable domain reads GAGVSQSPSNKVTEKGKDVELRCDPISGHTALYWYRQSLGQGLEFLIYFQGNSAPDKSGLPSDRFSAERTGGSVSTLTIQRTQQEDSAVYLCASSLVAADEGQYFGPGTRLTVT.